This T cell receptor beta chain was captured in a study of graft-versus-host responses after intestinal transplantation. The repertoire was sequenced with immunoSEQ multiplex PCR; TCRdb's copy has only in-frame clones and lacks some. Found here are about 6,800 clones, around 26% of them singletons; the top ten hold 4% to 5.5%. Germline CDR1 SGDLS, CDR2 YYNGEE. Trimming took off 0 bases at V and 3 bases at J, with 15 bases between the two ends. This CDR3 has 17 residues. This sequence was found in a human patient who received an intestinal transplant. The source was alloreactive CD4+ T cells from a mixed lymphocyte reaction culture, collected before intestinal transplant. Regarding subset: CFSE-low proliferating T cells sorted from roughly six-day pre-transplant mixed lymphocyte reaction (GvH or HvG direction). The rearrangement uses TRBV9 and TRBJ2-2, with D perhaps assigned TRBD1 or TRBD2 (5 bases each). The CDR3 nucleotides are TGTGCCAGCAGCGTAGCCTCCGGGACGGCCTACACCGGGGAGCTGTTTTTT. Encoded protein: CASSVASGTAYTGELFF.